Listed here is a single T cell receptor beta chain. This clonotype is considered large (0.1 to 1%). No antigen is known for it. There are no base qualities to consult, and no much larger clone falls within one base. These data originate in a study of tumor-infiltrating lymphocytes in oesophageal squamous cell carcinoma (TCRdb year 2016). The CDR3, cysteine through phenylalanine, is 15 amino acids long. Of all the DNA, just the CDR3 is kept, 45 bases in frame from base 1. V lost 3 bases and J lost 6 bases; the stretch between them is 17 bases long. The library relied on PCR. Sequencing instrument: Illumina HiSeq 2000. The raw public reads went through TCRdb reprocessing: fastp at Q25, MiXCR clone calling, in-frame beta chains kept. Each entry is one CDR3 protein sequence, shown with its most common DNA and genes. This sample lists thousands of distinct CDR3 sequences; more than 13% were detected once. The top ten clones comprise just under 20% of the sample.

This clonotype originated in a male donor with esophageal squamous cell carcinoma. Sequences were obtained from esophageal tumor tissue. Rearrangement joined TRBV12-3 or TRBV12-4 to TRBJ2-5; the D gene is perhaps TRBD2, from 5 matching bases. The CDR3 reads as follows: CASSFSALAVQTQYF. The bases are TGTGCCAGCAGTTTTTCGGCGCTAGCAGTTCAGACCCAGTACTTC.